Following are 6 T cell receptor beta chains from one sample sequenced in a study of early T cells in non-severe SARS-CoV-2 infection. TCRdb called the 5' RACE reads again in MiXCR, with one record for every CDR3 protein. This table has around 52,000 distinct CDR3 sequences, approximately 6.7% appearing once. Sample: whole blood. The receptors shown here come from an adult who was a healthcare worker with PCR-confirmed SARS-CoV-2 infection or an uninfected control (not recorded which).

This clonotype occurred many times. The chain joins TRBV20-1 to TRBJ2-5; D unresolved. CDR1 and CDR2 from the germline V gene are DFQATT and SNEGSKA (reference sequence). This CDR3 comprises 11 residues. Between the trimmed V and J ends, which lost 8 bases and 2 bases, there was a span of 9 bases. In DNA form, the CDR3 reads TGCAGTACCCTCGGGCAAGAGACCCAGTACTTC. This translates into CSTLGQETQYF.

At least ten counts were recorded for this clonotype. Written as DNA, the CDR3 is TGTGCCAGCAGCTTATCCGGTACGAACACTGAAGCTTTCTTT. As protein: CASSLSGTNTEAFF. The chain carries TRBV11-2 and TRBJ1-1; D gene ambiguous. V was pared by 2 bases and J by 1 base, with 8 bases between. Germline V CDR1 and CDR2: SGHAT, FQNNGV. The CDR3 loop spans 14 amino acids.

The table lists this clonotype with many counts. The V and J genes are TRBV5-6 and TRBJ2-1, with D possibly TRBD1 on 6 matching bases. V gave up 4 bases and J gave up 3 bases, with 11 bases separating them. CDR3 length equals 14 residues. CDR1 and CDR2 from the germline V gene are SGHDT and YYEEEE. The CDR3 here is CASSGGHHYNEQFF. The CDR3 DNA is TGTGCCAGCAGCGGGGGACACCACTACAATGAGCAGTTCTTC. The full variable domain, with the rest looked up from reference TRBV5-6 and TRBJ2-1, is DAGVTQSPTHLIKTRGQQVTLRCSPKSGHDTVSWYQQALGQGPQFIFQYYEEEERQRGNFPDRFSGHQFPNYSSELNVNALLLGDSALYLCASSGGHHYNEQFFGPGTRLTVL.

V and J are TRBV6-5 and TRBJ2-7; perhaps D is TRBD1 or TRBD2 (5 bases each). Germline CDR1 reads MNHEY; CDR2 reads SVGAGI. V was shortened by 5 bases and J by 3 bases, with 17 bases between the two germline ends. The CDR3 spans 15 residues. Here the CDR3 reads CASSPPGRVLYEQYF. As DNA, the CDR3 is TGTGCCAGCAGTCCACCGGGACGGGTACTCTACGAGCAGTACTTC.

The gene calls are TRBV7-2 and TRBJ1-6; D gene ambiguous. The CDR3 sequence is 15 residues long. Deletions cut 1 base from V and 10 bases from J, with 14 bases between. Germline V gives CDR1 SGHTA, CDR2 FQGNSA. CDR3 region: CASSLGRPTSSPLHF. The CDR3 DNA reads TGTGCCAGCAGCTTAGGGAGGCCTACCAGCTCACCCCTCCACTTT.

This clonotype was detected many times. V and J are TRBV30 and TRBJ1-6; D perhaps matches TRBD1 (6 bases). The CDR3 loop spans 16 amino acids. The germline V gene encodes CDR1 GTSNPN and CDR2 SVGIG (reference sequence). The V gene lost 3 bases and the J gene lost 2 bases, with 14 bases spanning the gap. DNA of the CDR3: TGTGCCTGGAGGGATTCAGGGGCAGCCTATAATTCACCCCTCCACTTT. It codes for CAWRDSGAAYNSPLHF.